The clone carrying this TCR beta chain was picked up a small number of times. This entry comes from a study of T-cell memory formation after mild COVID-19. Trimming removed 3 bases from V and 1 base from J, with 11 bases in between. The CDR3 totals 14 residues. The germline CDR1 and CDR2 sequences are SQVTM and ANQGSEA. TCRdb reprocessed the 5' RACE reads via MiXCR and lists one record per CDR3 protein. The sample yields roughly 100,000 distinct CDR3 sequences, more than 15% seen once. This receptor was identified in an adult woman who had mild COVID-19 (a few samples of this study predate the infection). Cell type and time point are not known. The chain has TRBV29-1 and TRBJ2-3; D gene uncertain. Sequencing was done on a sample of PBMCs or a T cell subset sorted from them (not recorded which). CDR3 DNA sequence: TGCAGCGTTGATTTAAGCGACGGCACAGATACGCAGTATTTT. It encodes CSVDLSDGTDTQYF.